This TCR beta chain was obtained from a study of T-cell memory formation after mild COVID-19. Across the study: TCR clusters showed largely donor specificity.

This clonotype came up a few times. No antigen is known for it. Constant-segment-primed 5'RACE gave TCR alpha and TCR beta cDNA libraries with sample barcodes and UMIs. TCRdb independently ran MiXCR on the 5' RACE reads; one entry per CDR3 protein. The data contain some 120,000 distinct CDR3 sequences, about a sixth of them singletons. General study points: CD4+ clones that contracted lay mainly in CM and EM; CD8+ ones lay in EMRA.

The clonotype originates from a man aged 18 to 30 who had mild COVID-19 (a few samples of this study predate the infection). Cell type and time point are not known. Specimen: PBMCs or a T cell subset sorted from them (not recorded which).

This CDR3 reads CASSLAHDRGRYGYTF. The CDR3 DNA follows: TGTGCCAGCAGCTTGGCACACGACCGAGGGAGGTATGGCTACACCTTC. The chain links TRBV11-2 to TRBJ1-2; unclear D gene. The germline V and J ends were trimmed by 3 bases and 5 bases, with 19 bases remaining between them. CDR1 is SGHAT, CDR2 FQNNGV, per germline. The CDR3 extends over 16 amino acids. Combining the CDR3 with reference TRBV11-2 and TRBJ1-2 gives the whole variable domain EAGVAQSPRYKIIEKRQSVAFWCNPISGHATLYWYQQILGQGPKLLIQFQNNGVVDDSQLPKDRFSAERLKGVDSTLKIQPAKLEDSAVYLCASSLAHDRGRYGYTFGSGTRLTVV.